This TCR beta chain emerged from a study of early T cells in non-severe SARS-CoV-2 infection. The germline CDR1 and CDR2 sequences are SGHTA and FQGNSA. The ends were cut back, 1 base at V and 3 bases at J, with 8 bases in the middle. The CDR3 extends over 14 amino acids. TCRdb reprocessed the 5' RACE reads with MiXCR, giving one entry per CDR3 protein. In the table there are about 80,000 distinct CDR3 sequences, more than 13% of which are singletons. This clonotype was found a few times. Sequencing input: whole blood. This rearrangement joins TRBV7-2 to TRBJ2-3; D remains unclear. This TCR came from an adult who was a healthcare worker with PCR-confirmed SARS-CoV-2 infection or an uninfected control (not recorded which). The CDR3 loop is CASSLVDGTDTQYF. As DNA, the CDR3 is TGTGCCAGCAGCTTAGTCGACGGAACAGATACGCAGTATTTT.